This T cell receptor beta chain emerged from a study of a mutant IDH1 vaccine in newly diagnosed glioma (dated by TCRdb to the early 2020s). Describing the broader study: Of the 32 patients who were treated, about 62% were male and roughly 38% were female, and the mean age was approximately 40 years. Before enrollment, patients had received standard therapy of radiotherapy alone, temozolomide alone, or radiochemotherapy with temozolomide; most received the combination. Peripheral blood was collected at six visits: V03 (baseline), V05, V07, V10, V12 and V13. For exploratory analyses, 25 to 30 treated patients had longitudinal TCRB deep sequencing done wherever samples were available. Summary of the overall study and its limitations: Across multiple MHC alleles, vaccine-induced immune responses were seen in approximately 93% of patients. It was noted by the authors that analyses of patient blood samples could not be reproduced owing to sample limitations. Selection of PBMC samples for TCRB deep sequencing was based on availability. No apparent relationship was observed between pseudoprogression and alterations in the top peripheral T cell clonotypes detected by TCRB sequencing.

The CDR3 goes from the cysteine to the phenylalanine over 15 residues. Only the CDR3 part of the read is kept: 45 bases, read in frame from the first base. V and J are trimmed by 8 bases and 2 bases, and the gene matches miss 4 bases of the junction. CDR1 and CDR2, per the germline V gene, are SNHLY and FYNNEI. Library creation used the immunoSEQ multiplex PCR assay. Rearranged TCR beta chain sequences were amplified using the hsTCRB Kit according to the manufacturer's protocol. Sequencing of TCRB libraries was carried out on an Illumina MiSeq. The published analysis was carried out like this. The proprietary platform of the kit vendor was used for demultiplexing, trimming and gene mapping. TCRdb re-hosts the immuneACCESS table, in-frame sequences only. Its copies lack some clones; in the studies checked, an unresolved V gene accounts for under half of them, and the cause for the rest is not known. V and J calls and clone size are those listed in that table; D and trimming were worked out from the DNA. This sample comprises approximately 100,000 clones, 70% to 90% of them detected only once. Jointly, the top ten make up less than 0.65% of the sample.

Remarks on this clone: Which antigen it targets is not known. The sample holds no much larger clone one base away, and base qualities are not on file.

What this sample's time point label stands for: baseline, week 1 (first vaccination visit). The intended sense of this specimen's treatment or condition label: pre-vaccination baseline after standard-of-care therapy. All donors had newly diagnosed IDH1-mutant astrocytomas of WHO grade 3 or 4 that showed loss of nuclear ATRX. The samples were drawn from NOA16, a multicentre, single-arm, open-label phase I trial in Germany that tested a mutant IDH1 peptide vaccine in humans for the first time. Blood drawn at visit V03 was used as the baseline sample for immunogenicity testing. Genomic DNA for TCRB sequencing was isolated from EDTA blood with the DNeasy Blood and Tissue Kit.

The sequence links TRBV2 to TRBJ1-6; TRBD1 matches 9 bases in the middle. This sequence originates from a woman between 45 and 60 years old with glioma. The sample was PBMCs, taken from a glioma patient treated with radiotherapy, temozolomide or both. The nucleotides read TGTGCCAGCTGTGGGACAGGGCCCTATAATTCACCCCTCCACTTT. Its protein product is CASCGTGPYNSPLHF.